This T cell receptor beta chain is drawn from a study of shared clonotypes between healthy human individuals. Study in general: Three plates each covered CD4 naive and memory; CD8 naive two, CD8 memory one.

Under the authors' procedure: Filtering differed, since immunoSEQ gave only junction sequences and no quality scores. Sequencing was performed with immunoSEQ multiplex PCR; in TCRdb, only in-frame clones are kept and a portion is missing. The V and J calls and clone size were taken over from that table, and D and trimming were inferred from the DNA. The table has about 1,900,000 clones, 85% to 95% seen once; the top ten hold 0.9% to 1.5%. Regarding the study as a whole: Sampling used blood alone; tissue repertoires probably differ. Naive subsets tended to show greater estimated richness than memory subsets.

V shed 4 bases and J shed 4 bases, with 10 bases lying between them. Germline-derived CDR1 and CDR2 are MGHRA and YSYEKL. The CDR3 spans 13 residues. It was CD45RO-negative cells, positively selected for CCR7, that made up naive CD8 cells, with terminally differentiated effector memory CD45RA+ cells excluded. On this clone: What it binds is not known.

Material for sequencing was naive CD8+ T cells sorted from blood. The chain is built from TRBV4-1 and TRBJ2-5; either TRBD1 or TRBD2 may supply D (5 bases each). This receptor was identified in a man between 18 and 35 years old in good health. Here the CDR3 reads CASSLRGAETQYF. The CDR3 DNA reads as TGCGCCAGCAGCCTGAGGGGCGCAGAGACCCAGTACTTC.